Sequencing of this T cell receptor (beta chain) was carried out in a study of T cell repertoires in cytomegalovirus infection. This CDR3 has 15 amino acids. Between the trimmed V and J ends, which lost 4 bases and 2 bases, there was a span of 14 bases. TCRdb re-derived calls from the reads in MiXCR, one entry per CDR3 protein. Of around 740,000 distinct CDR3 sequences listed, roughly 36% are singletons. This receptor was obtained from a human donor in good health (CMV status not recorded). Some clones in this sample may be carry-over from other donors' samples. Material for sequencing was PBMCs. The chain uses TRBV12-3 or TRBV12-4 and TRBJ1-1; tentative D call: TRBD1 (5 bases). The CDR3 nucleotides read TGTGCCAGCAGTTCCGCAGGGTCCATCAACACTGAAGCTTTCTTT. It codes for CASSSAGSINTEAFF.